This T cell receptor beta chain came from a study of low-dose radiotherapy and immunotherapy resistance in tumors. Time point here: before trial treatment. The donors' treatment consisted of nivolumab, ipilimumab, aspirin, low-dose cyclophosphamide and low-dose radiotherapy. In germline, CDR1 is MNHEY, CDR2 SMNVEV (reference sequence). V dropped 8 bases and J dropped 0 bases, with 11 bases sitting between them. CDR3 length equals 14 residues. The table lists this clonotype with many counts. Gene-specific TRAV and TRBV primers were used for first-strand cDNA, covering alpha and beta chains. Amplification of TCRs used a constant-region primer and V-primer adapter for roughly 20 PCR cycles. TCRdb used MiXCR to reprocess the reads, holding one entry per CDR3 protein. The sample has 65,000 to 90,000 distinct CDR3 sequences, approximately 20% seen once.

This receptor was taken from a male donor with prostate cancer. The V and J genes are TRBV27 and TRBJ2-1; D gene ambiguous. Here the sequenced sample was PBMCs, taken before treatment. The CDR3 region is CASRASPSYNEQFF. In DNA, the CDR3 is TGTGCCAGCCGAGCTTCCCCCTCCTACAATGAGCAGTTCTTC.